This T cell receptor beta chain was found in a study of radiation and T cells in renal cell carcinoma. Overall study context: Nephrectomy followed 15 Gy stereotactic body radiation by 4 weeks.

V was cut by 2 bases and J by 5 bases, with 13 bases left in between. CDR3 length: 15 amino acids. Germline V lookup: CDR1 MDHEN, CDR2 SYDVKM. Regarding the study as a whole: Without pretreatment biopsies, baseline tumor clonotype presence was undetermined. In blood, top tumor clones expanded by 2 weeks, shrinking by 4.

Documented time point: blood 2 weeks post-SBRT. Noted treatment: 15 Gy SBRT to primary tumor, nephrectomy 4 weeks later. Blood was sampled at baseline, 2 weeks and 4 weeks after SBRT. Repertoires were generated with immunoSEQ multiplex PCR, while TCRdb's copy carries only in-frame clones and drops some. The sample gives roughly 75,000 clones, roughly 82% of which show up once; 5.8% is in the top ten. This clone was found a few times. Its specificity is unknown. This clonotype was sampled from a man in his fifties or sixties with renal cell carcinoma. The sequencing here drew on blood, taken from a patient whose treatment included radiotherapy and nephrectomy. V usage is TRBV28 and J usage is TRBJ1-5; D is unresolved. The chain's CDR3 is CASSLTSRRDQPQHF. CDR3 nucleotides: TGTGCCAGCAGTTTAACGAGTCGGCGTGATCAGCCCCAGCATTTT.